This passage covers 26 T cell receptor beta chains from one sample sequenced in a study of OX40 agonist ivuxolimab in advanced cancers. Clones were read by immunoSEQ multiplex PCR, and TCRdb kept only the in-frame ones, dropping some. The sample includes 100,000 or so clones, approximately 95% of them seen just once. Material: CD4+ or CD8+ T cells sorted from blood, obtained in a trial of the OX40 agonist ivuxolimab. The receptors come from an adult with an advanced solid tumor such as melanoma, head and neck, liver or kidney cancer.

The chain couples TRBV6-5 to TRBJ1-1; D gene uncertain. In germline, CDR1 is MNHEY, CDR2 SVGAGI. The V end lost 0 bases, the J end lost 7 bases, and 12 bases lay between the germline ends. This CDR3 is 14 amino acids long. Here the CDR3 reads CASSYSAPPSEAFF. CDR3 DNA sequence: TGTGCCAGCAGTTACTCGGCACCTCCGAGTGAAGCTTTCTTT.

The CDR3, as DNA: TGTGCCAGCAGCTTAACGATGTGGCGGGAGGGCCTTATCGGGGAGCTGTTTTTT. This encodes CASSLTMWREGLIGELFF. The chain links TRBV7-3 to TRBJ2-2; TRBD2 aligns across 9 bases. This CDR3 contains 18 residues. V lost 0 bases to trimming and J lost 7 bases; unmatched junction nucleotides: 12. CDR1 and CDR2 (germline): SGHTA, FQGTGA. Full variable domain (outside the CDR3, taken from reference TRBV7-3 and TRBJ2-2): GAGVSQTPSNKVTEKGKYVELRCDPISGHTALYWYRQSLGQGPEFLIYFQGTGAADDSGLPNDRFFAVRPEGSVSTLKIQRTERGDSAVYLCASSLTMWREGLIGELFFGEGSRLTVL.

The chain's CDR3 is CASRAPGGPFGEQFF. DNA of the CDR3: TGCGCCAGCAGGGCCCCGGGGGGCCCCTTCGGTGAGCAGTTCTTC. The chain combines TRBV4-1 with TRBJ2-1, with D perhaps matching TRBD2 (7 bases). CDR3 length: 15 residues. Germline-derived CDR1 and CDR2 are MGHRA and YSYEKL. Deletions cut 6 bases from V and 9 bases from J, with 21 bases between.

This clone was counted a single time. The chain has TRBV4-1 and TRBJ1-3; D remains ambiguous. The germline CDR1 and CDR2 sequences are MGHRA and YSYEKL. This CDR3 is 17 amino acids long. The germline V and J ends were trimmed by 0 bases and 1 base, with 13 bases remaining between them. The CDR3 nucleotides are TGCGCCAGCAGCCAAGACAGCGTTCGAGGATCTGGAAACACCATATATTTT. Its translation is CASSQDSVRGSGNTIYF.

The chain is built from TRBV5-6 and TRBJ1-1; tentatively, D is TRBD1 (6 bases). The V end lost 3 bases, the J end lost 7 bases, and 16 bases lay between the germline ends. CDR1 is SGHDT and CDR2 is YYEEEE in the germline V gene. This CDR3 region has 14 residues. As DNA, the CDR3 is TGTGCCAGCAGCTCGGGGGGCCAGAGCATTGAAGCTTTCTTT. Its protein product is CASSSGGQSIEAFF.

The chain is built from TRBV28 and TRBJ2-7; 7 bases are a match to TRBD1. J gave up 3 bases and V 5 bases, and 7 bases lay outside the gene matches. Germline CDR1 reads MDHEN; CDR2 reads SYDVKM. The CDR3 covers 14 residues. The CDR3 is CASSPRDRDYEQYF. CDR3 in DNA: TGTGCCAGCAGTCCCCGGGACAGAGACTACGAGCAGTACTTC.

V is TRBV27 and J is TRBJ2-7, with 7 bases aligning to TRBD2. The CDR3 spans 12 residues. V lost 6 bases, J lost 2 bases, and 1 base stayed unmatched. Germline CDR1 and CDR2: MNHEY and SMNVEV (reference sequence). The CDR3 reads CASSGGTYEQYF. As DNA, the CDR3 is TGTGCCAGCAGCGGGGGGACCTACGAGCAGTACTTC.

V gene TRBV5-6 combines with J gene TRBJ2-1; 10 nucleotides align to TRBD2. The germline V gene has CDR1 SGHDT and CDR2 YYEEEE. This CDR3 is built from 15 residues. V lost 2 bases to trimming and J lost 10 bases; unmatched junction nucleotides: 9. The DNA for the CDR3 is TGTGCCAGCAGCTTTTTAAGCGGGAGGGAGGGGGAGCAGTTCTTC. This translates into CASSFLSGREGEQFF.

The V call is TRBV7-9, the J call TRBJ2-7; D remains ambiguous. V was pared by 2 bases and J by 7 bases, with 12 bases between. This CDR3 comprises 13 residues. Germline-derived CDR1 and CDR2 are SEHNR and FQNEAQ (reference sequence). The CDR3 DNA reads TGTGCCAGCAGCTTACGTTCCCGTGAAGAGCAGTACTTC. It is translated as CASSLRSREEQYF. The whole variable domain, filled in from reference TRBV7-9 and TRBJ2-7, reads DTGVSQNPRHKITKRGQNVTFRCDPISEHNRLYWYRQTLGQGPEFLTYFQNEAQLEKSRLLSDRFSAERPKGSFSTLEIQRTEQGDSAMYLCASSLRSREEQYFGPGTRLTVT.

V usage is TRBV6-5 and J usage is TRBJ2-5; D ambiguous. Germline V lookup: CDR1 MNHEY, CDR2 SVGAGI. Deletions cut 5 bases from V and 2 bases from J, with 9 bases between. The CDR3 consists of 13 residues. The chain's CDR3 is CASSLAAQETQYF. DNA for the CDR3: TGTGCCAGCAGTCTGGCAGCTCAAGAGACCCAGTACTTC.

The chain employs TRBV5-6 and TRBJ2-3, with D perhaps assigned TRBD1 or TRBD2 (5 bases each). Trimming cost V 0 bases and J 2 bases, with 13 bases left between them. This CDR3 is 16 amino acids long. Germline-derived CDR1 and CDR2 are SGHDT and YYEEEE. CDR3 DNA sequence: TGTGCCAGCAGCTTGGGATACGGGGCGCTCACAGATACGCAGTATTTT. Translating gives CASSLGYGALTDTQYF.

This sequence joins TRBV28 and TRBJ2-6; D unresolved. Germline CDR1 is MDHEN and CDR2 is SYDVKM. This CDR3 has 13 amino acids. V was shortened by 8 bases and J by 4 bases, with 9 bases between the two germline ends. CDR3 amino acids: CASGFLGANVLTF. The DNA of the CDR3 is TGTGCCAGCGGGTTCCTGGGGGCCAACGTCCTGACTTTC.

V is TRBV11-3 and J is TRBJ2-5; 16 nucleotides align to TRBD2. Germline V lookup: CDR1 SGHNT, CDR2 YENEEA. The V segment lost 1 base and the J segment 3 bases; nucleotides outside the gene matches: 5. The CDR3 extends over 18 amino acids. The CDR3 DNA follows: TGTGCCAGCAGCTTAGCCTGGGGGACTAGCGGGAGGGAAGAGACCCAGTACTTC. Protein: CASSLAWGTSGREETQYF.

J is TRBJ1-6 and V is TRBV27; tentatively, D is TRBD1 (5 bases). Trimming took 6 bases from V and 9 from J, leaving 18 bases between them. The CDR3 runs to 15 residues. CDR1 MNHEY and CDR2 SMNVEV come from the germline V gene (reference sequence). The CDR3 DNA reads TGTGCCAGCAGACTTCCGGGACCGACCGGTTCACCCCTCCACTTT. It yields the protein CASRLPGPTGSPLHF.

The chain combines TRBV28 with TRBJ2-1; TRBD1 is a possible D gene (5 bases). Germline CDR1 is MDHEN and CDR2 is SYDVKM. There are 19 residues in the CDR3. Trimming cost V 4 bases and J 6 bases, with 28 bases left between them. DNA for the CDR3: TGTGCCAGCAGTTCCCCTCAGATTACCTCGGTCTGGCAGGGCAATGAGCAGTTCTTC. Residues: CASSSPQITSVWQGNEQFF.

This rearrangement joins TRBV10-3 to TRBJ2-1; 11 positions match TRBD1. Losses at the gene ends were 7 bases for V and 7 bases for J; bases not matched to a gene: 6. This CDR3 is 14 amino acids long. From germline, CDR1 is ENHRY and CDR2 SYGVKD. This chain's CDR3 is CAIMDRGLLNEQFF. The DNA of the CDR3 is TGTGCCATCATGGACAGGGGGCTTTTGAATGAGCAGTTCTTC.

The chain uses TRBV5-5 and TRBJ2-7; TRBD1 agrees at 9 bases. CDR3 length: 14 amino acids. CDR1 is SGHKS, CDR2 YYEKEE, per germline (reference sequence). Trimming at V came to 4 bases and at J to 3 bases, leaving 5 bases not matched to a gene. CDR3 DNA sequence: TGTGCCAGCAGCCCGGGACAGGGAAGCTACGAGCAGTACTTC. Protein product: CASSPGQGSYEQYF.

This chain connects TRBV6-1 to TRBJ2-7; D possibly corresponds to TRBD2 (6 bases). Germline-derived CDR1 and CDR2 are MNHNS and SASEGT. V lost 6 bases and J lost 6, with 12 bases in between. The CDR3 has 12 amino acids. Written as DNA, the CDR3 is TGTGCCAGCAGATTTGAGGGAGGCGAGCAGTACTTC. The encoded protein is CASRFEGGEQYF.

V usage is TRBV19 and J usage is TRBJ2-7; D is ambiguous. Looked up from germline, CDR1 is LNHDA and CDR2 is SQIVND (reference sequence). The V gene lost 3 bases and the J gene lost 3 bases, with 9 bases spanning the gap. The CDR3 extends over 13 amino acids. CDR3 DNA sequence: TGTGCCAGTAGTATTTTCGGCGACTACGAGCAGTACTTC. It encodes CASSIFGDYEQYF.

The CDR3 sequence: CASGRDHNEQFF. CDR3 in DNA: TGTGCCAGCGGTCGGGACCACAATGAGCAGTTCTTC. The chain has TRBV7-9 and TRBJ2-1; D may be TRBD1 or TRBD2 (5 bases each). The length of the CDR3 is 12 residues. From germline, CDR1 is SEHNR and CDR2 FQNEAQ (reference sequence). V shed 8 bases and J shed 5 bases, with 10 bases lying between them. The full variable domain, completed using reference TRBV7-9 and TRBJ2-1, is DTGVSQNPRHKITKRGQNVTFRCDPISEHNRLYWYRQTLGQGPEFLTYFQNEAQLEKSRLLSDRFSAERPKGSFSTLEIQRTEQGDSAMYLCASGRDHNEQFFGPGTRLTVL.

The chain employs TRBV30 and TRBJ2-3, with 9 bases identical to TRBD2. V was clipped by 3 bases and J by 3 bases; unmatched bases: 4. The CDR3 runs 14 residues. Germline V gene lookup returns CDR1 GTSNPN and CDR2 SVGIG (reference sequence). The CDR3 loop is CAWRASGITDTQYF. Here the CDR3 DNA reads TGTGCCTGGAGGGCTAGCGGGATTACAGATACGCAGTATTTT.

V and J are TRBV14 and TRBJ2-7; 9 bases align to TRBD2. Germline trimming cut 4 bases from V and 3 bases from J; bases unmatched to any gene: 7. The germline gives CDR1 SGHDN, CDR2 FVKESK. This CDR3 has 15 residues. The CDR3 protein is CASSPWASGDYEQYF. The CDR3, as DNA: TGTGCCAGCAGCCCCTGGGCTAGCGGGGACTACGAGCAGTACTTC.

This rearrangement joins TRBV28 to TRBJ1-5; TRBD1 matches at 8 bases. V shed 1 base, J shed 7 bases, and the junction held 6 bases outside the gene matches. CDR1 is MDHEN, CDR2 SYDVKM, per germline. The CDR3 has 15 residues. The CDR3 spells CASSLLQGADQPQHF. CDR3 DNA: TGTGCCAGCAGTTTATTGCAGGGGGCGGACCAGCCCCAGCATTTT.

The chain has TRBV11-2 and TRBJ2-1, with 7 nucleotides matching TRBD2. Germline V CDR1 and CDR2: SGHAT, FQNNGV. V was clipped by 5 bases and J by 3 bases; unmatched bases: 13. CDR3 length equals 17 residues. The CDR3 spells CASSPPDETSIYNEQFF. Here the CDR3 DNA reads TGTGCCAGCAGCCCCCCAGATGAGACTAGCATCTACAATGAGCAGTTCTTC.

This chain joins TRBV4-1 and TRBJ2-1, with 7 bases identical to TRBD2. V shed 5 bases, J shed 5 bases, and the junction held 3 bases outside the gene matches. Germline V gene sequence: CDR1 MGHRA, CDR2 YSYEKL. The CDR3 sequence is 13 residues long. The CDR3 DNA is TGCGCCAGCAGCAGAAGCGGGAACAATGAGCAGTTCTTC. Translating it yields CASSRSGNNEQFF.

The V call is TRBV7-9, the J call TRBJ2-7; the D is unclear. V dropped 4 bases and J dropped 3 bases, with 10 bases sitting between them. Germline lookup yields CDR1 SEHNR and CDR2 FQNEAQ (reference sequence). CDR3 length: 13 residues. CDR3 coding DNA: TGTGCCAGCAGCTCGGTGGGGTTCTACGAGCAGTACTTC. Protein sequence: CASSSVGFYEQYF.